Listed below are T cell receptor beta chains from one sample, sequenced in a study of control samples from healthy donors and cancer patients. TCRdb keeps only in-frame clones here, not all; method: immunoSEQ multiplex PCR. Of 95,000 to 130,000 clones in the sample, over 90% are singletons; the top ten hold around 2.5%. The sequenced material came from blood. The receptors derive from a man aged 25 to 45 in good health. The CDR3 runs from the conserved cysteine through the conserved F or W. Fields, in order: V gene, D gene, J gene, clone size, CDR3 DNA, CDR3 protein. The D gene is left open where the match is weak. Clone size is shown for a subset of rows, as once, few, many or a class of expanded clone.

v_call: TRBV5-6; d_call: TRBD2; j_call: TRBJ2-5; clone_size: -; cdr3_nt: TGTGCCAGCAGCCTACCTCTAGCGGGGGCGTCCACCGGGACCCAGTACTTC; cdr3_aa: CASSLPLAGASTGTQYF
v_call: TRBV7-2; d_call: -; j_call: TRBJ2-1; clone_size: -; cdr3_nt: TGTGCCAGCAGCTTTAGGGTAGAGCAGTTCTTC; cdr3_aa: CASSFRVEQFF
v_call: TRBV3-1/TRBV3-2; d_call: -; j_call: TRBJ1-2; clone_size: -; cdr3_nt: TGTGCCAGCAGCCAAAGGACTTCCGGCTCCTCAGGTGGCTACACCTTC; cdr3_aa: CASSQRTSGSSGGYTF
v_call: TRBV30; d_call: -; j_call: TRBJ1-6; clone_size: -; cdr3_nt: TGTGCCTGGAGTCTAGGGACGGGTTCTTCACCCCTCCACTTT; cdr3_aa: CAWSLGTGSSPLHF
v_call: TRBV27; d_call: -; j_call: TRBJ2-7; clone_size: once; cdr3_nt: TGTGCCAGTCTAACCCTGGGTGCCGGGGTGAGGGAGCAGTACTTC; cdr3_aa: CASLTLGAGVREQYF
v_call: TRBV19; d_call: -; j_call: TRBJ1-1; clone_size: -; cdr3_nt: TGTGCCAGTAAGGCCGAACCGGGAGGTGTAGCTTTCTTT; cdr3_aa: CASKAEPGGVAFF
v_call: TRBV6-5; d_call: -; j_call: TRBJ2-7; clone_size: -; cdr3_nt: TGTGCCAGCAGTTACGGGGGGAACGAGCAGTACTTC; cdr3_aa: CASSYGGNEQYF
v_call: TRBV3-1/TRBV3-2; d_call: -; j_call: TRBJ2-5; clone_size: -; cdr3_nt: TGTGCCAGCAGCCAAGCCAGCGGGTACCAAGAGACCCAGTACTTC; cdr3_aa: CASSQASGYQETQYF
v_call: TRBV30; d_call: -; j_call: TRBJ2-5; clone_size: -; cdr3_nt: TGTGCCTGGAGTGTAGACAGGAGGGAGACCCAGTACTTC; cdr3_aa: CAWSVDRRETQYF
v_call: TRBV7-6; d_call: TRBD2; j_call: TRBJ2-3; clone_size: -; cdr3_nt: TGTGCCAGCAGCTTAGTGGGGACTAGCGGGGGCCCCCCCACAGATACGCAGTATTTT; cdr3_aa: CASSLVGTSGGPPTDTQYF
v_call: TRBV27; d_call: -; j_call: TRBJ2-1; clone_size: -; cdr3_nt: TGTGCCAGCAGTTTAGGTGGGGGTGAGCAGTTCTTC; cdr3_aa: CASSLGGGEQFF
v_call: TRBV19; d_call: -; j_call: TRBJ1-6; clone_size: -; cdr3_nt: TGTGCCAGGTCTCACAGGGCGCTGTACTCCTATAATTCACCCCTCCACTTT; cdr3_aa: CARSHRALYSYNSPLHF
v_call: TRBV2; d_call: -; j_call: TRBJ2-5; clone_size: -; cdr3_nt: TGTGCCACCCTAGAGGGGCCGGGGGAGACCCAGTACTTC; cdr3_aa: CATLEGPGETQYF
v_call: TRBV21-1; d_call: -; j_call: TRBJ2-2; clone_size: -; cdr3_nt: TGTGCCAGCAGCAAAGTGGGACTAGCTTTAGCCGGGGAGCTGTTTTTT; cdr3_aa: CASSKVGLALAGELFF
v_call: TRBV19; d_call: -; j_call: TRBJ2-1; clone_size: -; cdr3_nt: TGTGCCAGTACCCGCTTTAGCGACCCCTCCCACAATGAGCAGTTCTTC; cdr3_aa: CASTRFSDPSHNEQFF
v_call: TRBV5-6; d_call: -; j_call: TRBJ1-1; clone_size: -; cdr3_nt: TGTGCCAGCAGCCTGCGGTTAATGTTTGAAGCTTTCTTT; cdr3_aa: CASSLRLMFEAFF
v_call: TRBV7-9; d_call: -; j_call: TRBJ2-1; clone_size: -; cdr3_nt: TGTGCCAGCAGCCCGTACAATGAGCAGTTCTTC; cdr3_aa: CASSPYNEQFF
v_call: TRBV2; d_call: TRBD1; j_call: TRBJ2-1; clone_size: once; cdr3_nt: TGTGCCAGCAGTTGGGACAGGGATTACAATGAGCAGTTCTTC; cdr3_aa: CASSWDRDYNEQFF
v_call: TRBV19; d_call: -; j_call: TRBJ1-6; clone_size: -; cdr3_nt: TGTGCCAGTACTCCATCCAGGGGTAATTCACCCCTCCACTTT; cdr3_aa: CASTPSRGNSPLHF
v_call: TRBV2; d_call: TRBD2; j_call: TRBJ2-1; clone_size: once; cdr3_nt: TGTGCCAGCAGCTCCAGCGGGGGGGGCTACAATGAGCAGTTCTTC; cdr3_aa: CASSSSGGGYNEQFF
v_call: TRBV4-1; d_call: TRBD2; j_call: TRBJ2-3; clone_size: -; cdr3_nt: TGCGCCAGCAGTCCAGGGTACCGGATAGCGGGGAACGCAGATACGCAGTATTTT; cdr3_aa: CASSPGYRIAGNADTQYF
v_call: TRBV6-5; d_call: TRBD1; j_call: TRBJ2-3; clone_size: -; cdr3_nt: TGTGCCAGCAGCGGGACAGGGGGTAGCACAGATACGCAGTATTTT; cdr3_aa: CASSGTGGSTDTQYF
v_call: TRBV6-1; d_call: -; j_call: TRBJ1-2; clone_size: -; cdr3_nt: TGTGCCAGCAGTGAAATGATGGGGGGGATATATGGCTACACCTTC; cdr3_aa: CASSEMMGGIYGYTF
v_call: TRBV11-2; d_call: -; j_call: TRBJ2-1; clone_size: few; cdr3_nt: TGTGCCAGCAGCCTTCAGGGTTTCAATGAGCAGTTCTTC; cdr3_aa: CASSLQGFNEQFF
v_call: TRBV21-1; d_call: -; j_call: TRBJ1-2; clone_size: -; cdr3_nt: TGTGCCAGCAGCAAAAAGGTGGCGGTGAGGGGGGGCGTGAGTCCCTATGGCTACACCTTC; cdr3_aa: CASSKKVAVRGGVSPYGYTF
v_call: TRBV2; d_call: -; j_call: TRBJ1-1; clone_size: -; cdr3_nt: TGTGCCAGCAGTGAGGGGAGGAGCACTGAAGCTTTCTTT; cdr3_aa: CASSEGRSTEAFF
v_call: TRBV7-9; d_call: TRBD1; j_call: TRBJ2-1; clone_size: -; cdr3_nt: TGTGCCAGCCCTGGGCGTCAGGGACAGGGGGCTAATGAGCAGTTCTTC; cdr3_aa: CASPGRQGQGANEQFF
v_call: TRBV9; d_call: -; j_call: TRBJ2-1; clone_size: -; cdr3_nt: TGTGCCAGCAGCGTAGGGGGGATAAGGACCTACAATGAGCAGTTCTTC; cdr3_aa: CASSVGGIRTYNEQFF
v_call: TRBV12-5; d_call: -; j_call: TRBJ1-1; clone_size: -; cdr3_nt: TGTGCTAGTGGTTTCTCGGTGAACACTGAAGCTTTCTTT; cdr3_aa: CASGFSVNTEAFF
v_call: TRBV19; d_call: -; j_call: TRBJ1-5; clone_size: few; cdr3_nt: TGTGCCAGTAGCCCCCAGGGCTACCCCAATCAGCCCCAGCATTTT; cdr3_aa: CASSPQGYPNQPQHF
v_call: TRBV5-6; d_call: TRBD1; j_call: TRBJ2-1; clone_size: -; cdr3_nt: TGTGCCAGCAGCCCCCCCGGGCAGGGGGCGTTTCTACAACGGGAGCAGTTCTTC; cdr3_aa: CASSPPGQGAFLQREQFF
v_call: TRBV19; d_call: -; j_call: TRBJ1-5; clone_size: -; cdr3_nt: TGTGCCAGTACCCCAGGACGGAAGAAGCGCGATCAGCCCCAGCATTTT; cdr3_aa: CASTPGRKKRDQPQHF
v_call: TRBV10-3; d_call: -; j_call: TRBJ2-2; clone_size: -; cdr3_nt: TGTGCCATCAGCGACTCCACTTTGAACACCGGGGAGCTGTTTTTT; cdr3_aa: CAISDSTLNTGELFF
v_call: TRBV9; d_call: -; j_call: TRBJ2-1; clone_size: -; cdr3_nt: TGTGCCAGCACCCAGGGGGGTTCTACAAATGAGCAGTTCTTC; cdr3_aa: CASTQGGSTNEQFF
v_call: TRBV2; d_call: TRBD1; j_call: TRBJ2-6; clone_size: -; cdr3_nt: TGTGCCAGCACCACGACAGGGCTGTTGAGCTCTGGGGCCAACGTCCTGACTTTC; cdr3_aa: CASTTTGLLSSGANVLTF
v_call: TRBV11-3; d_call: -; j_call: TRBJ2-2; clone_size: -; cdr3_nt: TGTGCCAGCAGCCCATCAAGGGGGACACGGAACACCGGGGAGCTGTTTTTT; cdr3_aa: CASSPSRGTRNTGELFF
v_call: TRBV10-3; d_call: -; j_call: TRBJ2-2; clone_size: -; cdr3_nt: TGTGCCATCAGTGGGCGGGACCACACCGGGGAGCTGTTTTTT; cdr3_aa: CAISGRDHTGELFF
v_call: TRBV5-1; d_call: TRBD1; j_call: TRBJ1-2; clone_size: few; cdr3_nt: TGCGCCAGCAGCTCCGGGACAGGGGGCGCGAAAAACTATGGCTACACCTTC; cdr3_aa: CASSSGTGGAKNYGYTF
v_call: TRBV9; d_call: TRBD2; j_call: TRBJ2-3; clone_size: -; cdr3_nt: TGTGCCAGCAGCGTTGGCAGCGGGGGGGCTACAGATACGCAGTATTTT; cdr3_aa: CASSVGSGGATDTQYF
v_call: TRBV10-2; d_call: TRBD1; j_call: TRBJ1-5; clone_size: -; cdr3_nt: TGCGCCAGCAGTGAGTTAGACAGGGGGTATAGCAATCAGCCCCAGCATTTT; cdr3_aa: CASSELDRGYSNQPQHF
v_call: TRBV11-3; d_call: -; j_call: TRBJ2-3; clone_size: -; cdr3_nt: TGTGCCAGCAGCTTGTCAGGGCCCCCCACAGATACGCAGTATTTT; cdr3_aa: CASSLSGPPTDTQYF
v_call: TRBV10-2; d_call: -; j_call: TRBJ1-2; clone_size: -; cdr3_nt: TGCGCCAGCAGTGAGTCGGGGAACTATGGCTACACCTTC; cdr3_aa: CASSESGNYGYTF
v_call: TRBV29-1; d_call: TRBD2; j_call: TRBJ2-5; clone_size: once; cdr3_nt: TGCAGCGTTGAAGATCTCCGAGGGACTAGCGATCACGGAGAGGGAGAGACCCAGTACTTC; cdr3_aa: CSVEDLRGTSDHGEGETQYF
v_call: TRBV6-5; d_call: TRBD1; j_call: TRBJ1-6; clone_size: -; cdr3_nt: TGTGCCAGCAGGACAGGGGATCCTAATTCACCCCTCCACTTT; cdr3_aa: CASRTGDPNSPLHF
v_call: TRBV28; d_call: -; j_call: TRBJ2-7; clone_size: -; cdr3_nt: TGTGCCAGCAGTTTAGTAAACGACGAGCAGTACTTC; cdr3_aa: CASSLVNDEQYF
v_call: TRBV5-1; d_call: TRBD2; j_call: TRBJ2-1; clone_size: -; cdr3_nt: TGCGCCAGCAGCTTCGGACTAGCGGGAAATTACAATGAGCAGTTCTTC; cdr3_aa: CASSFGLAGNYNEQFF
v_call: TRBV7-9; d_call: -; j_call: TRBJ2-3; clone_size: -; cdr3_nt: TGTGCCAGCAGCTTGGACGGCACAGATACGCAGTATTTT; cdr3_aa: CASSLDGTDTQYF
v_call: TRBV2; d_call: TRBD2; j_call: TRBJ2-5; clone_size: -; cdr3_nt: TGTGCCAGCCTCGCTGCAAGCGGGGTTGGGGAGACCCAGTACTTC; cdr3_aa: CASLAASGVGETQYF
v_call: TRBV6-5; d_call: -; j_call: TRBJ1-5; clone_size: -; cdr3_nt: TGTGCCAGCAGGTCCAGTGGCAATCAGCCCCAGCATTTT; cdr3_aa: CASRSSGNQPQHF
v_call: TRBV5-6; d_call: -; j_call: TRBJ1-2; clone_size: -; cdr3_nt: TGTGCCAGCAGCTCGGTACAGGGCGTGATCTATGGCTACACCTTC; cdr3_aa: CASSSVQGVIYGYTF
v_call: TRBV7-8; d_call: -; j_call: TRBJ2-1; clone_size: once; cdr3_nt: TGTGCCAGCAGCTTAGGTCTGGGGTACAATGAGCAGTTCTTC; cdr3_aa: CASSLGLGYNEQFF
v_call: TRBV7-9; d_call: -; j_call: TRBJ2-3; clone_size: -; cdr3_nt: TGTGCCAGCAGTCGGGGAGATACGCAGTATTTT; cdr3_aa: CASSRGDTQYF
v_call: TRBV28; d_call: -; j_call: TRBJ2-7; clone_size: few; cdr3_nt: TGTGCCAGCAGCTCCCCAGGGAACGAGCAGTACTTC; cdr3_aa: CASSSPGNEQYF
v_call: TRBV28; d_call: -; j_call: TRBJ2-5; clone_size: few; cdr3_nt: TGTGCCAGCAGTTTATACCCCCCGGCCAACTCCAGGGAGACCCAGTACTTC; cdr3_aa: CASSLYPPANSRETQYF
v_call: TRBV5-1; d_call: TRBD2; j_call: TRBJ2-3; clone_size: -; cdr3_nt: TGCGCCAGCAGCCGGACTAGCGGGCTCACAGATACGCAGTATTTT; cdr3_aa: CASSRTSGLTDTQYF
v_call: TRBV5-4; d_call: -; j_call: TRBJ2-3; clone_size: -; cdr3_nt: TGTGCCAGCAGCCCCTCGAAGGCCCCAGATACGCAGTATTTT; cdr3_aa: CASSPSKAPDTQYF
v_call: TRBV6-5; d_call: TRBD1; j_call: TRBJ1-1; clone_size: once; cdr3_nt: TGTGCCAGCAGTTACGGATGGCAGGGGGTAGTTTCATTT; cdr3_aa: CASSYGWQGVVSF